These 9 T cell receptor beta chains were all obtained from the same sample, sequenced in a study of siplizumab effects on memory and regulatory T cells. Sequencing used immunoSEQ multiplex PCR; TCRdb keeps in-frame clones, though not all of them. The top ten clones hold around 0.3% of a sample with around 100,000 clones, about 94% of them seen once. The sequencing input was non-Treg CD4+ T cells sorted from blood. Every receptor here comes from a human donor in good health.

The chain uses TRBV6-5 and TRBJ1-2; D remains unclear. There are 14 residues in the CDR3. Deletions cut 5 bases from V and 3 bases from J, with 13 bases between. CDR1 and CDR2 from the germline V gene are MNHEY and SVGAGI. The CDR3 loop reads CASSQTMAYYGYTF. The CDR3 nucleotides are TGTGCCAGCAGTCAAACAATGGCTTACTATGGCTACACCTTC.

V gene TRBV5-6 combines with J gene TRBJ2-2, with D maybe TRBD1 (6 bases). Trimming pared 0 bases from V and 4 bases from J, leaving 7 bases between. The CDR3 is made up of 14 amino acids. The V gene's germline CDR1 is SGHDT and CDR2 YYEEEE. The CDR3 loop is CASSLVGATGELFF. CDR3 DNA: TGTGCCAGCAGCTTGGTGGGGGCCACCGGGGAGCTGTTTTTT. Together with reference TRBV5-6 and TRBJ2-2, the CDR3 gives the full variable domain: DAGVTQSPTHLIKTRGQQVTLRCSPKSGHDTVSWYQQALGQGPQFIFQYYEEEERQRGNFPDRFSGHQFPNYSSELNVNALLLGDSALYLCASSLVGATGELFFGEGSRLTVL.

V gene TRBV19 combines with J gene TRBJ1-5; possibly TRBD1 for D (5 bases). The germline gives CDR1 LNHDA, CDR2 SQIVND (reference sequence). This CDR3 has 14 residues. V gave up 3 bases and J gave up 3 bases, with 9 bases separating them. CDR3 residues: CASSINRNNQPQHF. The CDR3 nucleotides read TGTGCCAGTAGTATCAACAGGAACAATCAGCCCCAGCATTTT.

This chain links TRBV10-3 with TRBJ2-7; a possible D gene is TRBD2 (5 bases). Germline values: CDR1 ENHRY, CDR2 SYGVKD. The CDR3 has 13 amino acids. V lost 5 bases and J lost 3, with 11 bases in between. CDR3 loop: CAISLHGVYEQYF. The DNA for the CDR3 is TGTGCCATCAGTTTACACGGGGTCTACGAGCAGTACTTC.

V and J are TRBV5-4 and TRBJ2-3; D is possibly TRBD1 or TRBD2 (5 bases each). This CDR3 spans 14 amino acids. From germline, CDR1 is SGHNT and CDR2 YYREEE (reference sequence). V was trimmed by 6 bases and J by 0 bases, leaving 11 bases between them. In nucleotides, the CDR3 is TGTGCCAGCACCGGGACCTACAGCACAGATACGCAGTATTTT. Protein sequence: CASTGTYSTDTQYF.

The chain has TRBV5-4 and TRBJ2-3, with D perhaps matching TRBD1 (6 bases). The CDR3 extends over 15 amino acids. Germline loops: CDR1 SGHNT, CDR2 YYREEE (reference sequence). Trimming pared 4 bases from V and 5 bases from J, leaving 17 bases between. CDR3 DNA sequence: TGTGCCAGCAGCGTTCCGGGACACAAGGGAGATACGCAGTATTTT. The encoded protein is CASSVPGHKGDTQYF.

This sequence joins TRBV2 and TRBJ1-1, with D unclear. V lost 7 bases and J 4 bases, leaving 13 bases between the germline ends. Per the germline V gene, CDR1 is SNHLY and CDR2 is FYNNEI. The CDR3 has 13 residues. The CDR3 bases are TGTGCCAGCATATATGGCCATTCCACTGAAGCTTTCTTT. This gives the protein CASIYGHSTEAFF.

This chain links TRBV2 with TRBJ1-2, with 7 bases matching TRBD1. V was clipped by 7 bases and J by 2 bases; unmatched bases: 7. Germline loops: CDR1 SNHLY, CDR2 FYNNEI. The CDR3 extends over 14 amino acids. The CDR3 region has the DNA TGTGCCAGCACCCCCAGGGGGGAAAACTATGGCTACACCTTC. This gives the protein CASTPRGENYGYTF.

The J gene is TRBJ2-3, the V gene TRBV7-9; a weak D match, TRBD1 (6 bases). Trimming left V 6 bases short and J 3 bases short, with 10 bases between. Germline V CDR1 and CDR2: SEHNR, FQNEAQ (reference sequence). The CDR3 sequence is 13 residues long. The CDR3 sequence is CASRTQGTDTQYF. CDR3 DNA: TGTGCCAGCAGGACACAGGGTACAGATACGCAGTATTTT. Variable domain in full (rest from reference TRBV7-9 and TRBJ2-3): DTGVSQNPRHKITKRGQNVTFRCDPISEHNRLYWYRQTLGQGPEFLTYFQNEAQLEKSRLLSDRFSAERPKGSFSTLEIQRTEQGDSAMYLCASRTQGTDTQYFGPGTRLTVL.